The clone carrying this TCR beta chain was found a few times. Antigen unknown. Germline loops: CDR1 LGHNA, CDR2 YSLEER. This CDR3 is built from 16 residues. The V end lost 0 bases, the J end lost 6 bases, and 17 bases lay between the germline ends. Researchers prepared the TCRbeta library using unique molecular identifiers, the study reports. Using its own MiXCR run on the PCR reads, TCRdb lists one record per CDR3 protein. In the table there are some 200,000 distinct CDR3 sequences, approximately 7% of which are singletons. The data were obtained in a study of T-cell reconstitution after alpha-beta-depleted transplantation in children. General study results and limits: The origin of alpha-beta T cells about two months after transplant was reportedly several hundred expanded graft clones. After one year, T-cell counts and TCRbeta diversity mostly came from new T cells.

Specimen: PBMCs, collected before TCRalphabeta/CD19-depleted stem cell transplant. This TCR came from a boy younger than 10 with acute lymphoblastic leukemia, due to receive a stem cell transplant. The chain links TRBV4-3 to TRBJ1-2; D is uncertain. CDR3 sequence: CASSQDSGGGGNGYTF. CDR3 nucleotides: TGCGCCAGCAGCCAAGATTCGGGCGGCGGTGGGAATGGCTACACCTTC.